This T cell receptor beta chain is from a study of T cell changes during pregnancy in multiple sclerosis. Here immunoSEQ multiplex PCR was the method, and the copy in TCRdb shows in-frame clones only, minus some. This table has about 20,000 clones, less than 90% appearing once. Only one count was recorded for this clone. This clonotype originated in a female donor in good health, enrolled as a control in a pregnancy study. The source material was CD8+ T cells from peripheral blood mononuclear cells, sampled in the third trimester of pregnancy.

The CDR3 here is CASSEVAGGLGETQYF. The DNA of the CDR3 is TGTGCCAGCAGTGAAGTAGCGGGAGGGTTGGGAGAGACCCAGTACTTC. This chain links TRBV2 with TRBJ2-5; 11 bases are a match to TRBD2. The CDR3 runs 16 residues. V shed 1 base and J 4 bases; nucleotides not matched to a gene: 5. CDR1 is SNHLY, CDR2 FYNNEI, per germline.